A single sample gave rise to the 14 T cell receptor beta chains below, sequenced in a study of cytomegalovirus exposure and HLA in healthy donors. With 60 Vbeta and 13 Jbeta primers, the PCR was carried out. The assay was immunoSEQ multiplex PCR, and TCRdb's table has in-frame clones only and misses some. Seen here are about 160,000 clones, about 85% observed once, and the top ten hold about 2%. The specimen sequenced was PBMCs. The receptors come from a young man in good health and CMV-seropositive.

The CDR3 DNA follows: TGTGCCAGCAGTTACTCGCCCACCAGCTCCTACAATGAGCAGTTCTTC. Its translation is CASSYSPTSSYNEQFF. The chain joins TRBV6-5 to TRBJ2-1; D gene ambiguous. The CDR3 sequence is 16 residues long. V gave up 0 bases and J gave up 0 bases, with 9 bases separating them. Germline assignment: CDR1 MNHEY and CDR2 SVGAGI.

V is TRBV7-9 and J is TRBJ1-2, with TRBD1 matching over 12 bases. CDR3 length: 15 amino acids. Losses at the gene ends were 5 bases for V and 8 bases for J; bases not matched to a gene: 9. Per the germline V gene, CDR1 is SEHNR and CDR2 is FQNEAQ (reference sequence). The CDR3 reads CASSVPGTGGDGYTF. Written as DNA, the CDR3 is TGTGCCAGCAGCGTACCGGGGACAGGGGGCGACGGCTACACCTTC.

This chain joins TRBV4-3 and TRBJ2-1, with TRBD2 identical over 11 bases. Germline V gene data show CDR1 as LGHNA and CDR2 as YSLEER. V lost 5 bases, J lost 3 bases, and 3 bases stayed unmatched. The CDR3 length is 15 residues. The CDR3 region has the DNA TGCGCCAGCAGCGTACTAGCGGGGGACTACAATGAGCAGTTCTTC. It is translated as CASSVLAGDYNEQFF.

This chain connects TRBV9 to TRBJ2-5; tentative D call: TRBD2 (5 bases). The germline CDR1 and CDR2 sequences are SGDLS and YYNGEE. V lost 1 base and J 3 bases, leaving 13 bases between the germline ends. The CDR3 loop spans 15 amino acids. CDR3 bases: TGTGCCAGCAGCGTAAGCAGCGGTGATAAAGAGACCCAGTACTTC. Translation: CASSVSSGDKETQYF.

As DNA, the CDR3 is TGTGCCTGGAGTGCTCCGCGGAAAGCTTTCTTT. Encoded protein: CAWSAPRKAFF. The chain couples TRBV30 to TRBJ1-1; D is unclear. V shed 1 base and J shed 9 bases, with 9 bases lying between them. The CDR3 is 11 amino acids. Germline V gene data show CDR1 as GTSNPN and CDR2 as SVGIG (reference sequence).

The gene calls are TRBV5-1 and TRBJ2-3, with 10 bases fitting TRBD2. Trimming at V came to 2 bases and at J to 4 bases, leaving 4 bases not matched to a gene. Germline CDR1 SGHRS, CDR2 YFSETQ. CDR3 length: 15 residues. In DNA, the CDR3 is TGCGCCAGCAGCTTAGCTCTAGCGGGGGCAGATACGCAGTATTTT. It is translated as CASSLALAGADTQYF.

As DNA, the CDR3 is TGTGCCAGCAGCGCCCTGGGAGGGGCAATTAACTATGGCTACACCTTC. This encodes CASSALGGAINYGYTF. The rearrangement joins TRBV9 to TRBJ1-2; D is perhaps TRBD1 (5 bases). Trimming took 3 bases from V and 1 from J, leaving 16 bases between them. Germline CDR1 SGDLS, CDR2 YYNGEE. The CDR3 covers 16 residues.

The chain has TRBV7-2 and TRBJ2-5; 7 bases align to TRBD2. The end of the DNA is better explained by TRBJ2-7, so the J call may be wrong. Germline V gene sequence: CDR1 SGHTA, CDR2 FQGNSA. The CDR3 length is 15 residues. The CDR3 loop is CASSLDRGDPLEQYF. The CDR3 coding sequence is TGTGCCAGCAGCTTGGATCGGGGGGATCCTCTCGAGCAGTACTTC.

J is TRBJ1-2 and V is TRBV29-1; D ambiguous. The V and J ends lost 3 bases and 7 bases respectively, with 18 bases between them. Germline V lookup: CDR1 SQVTM, CDR2 ANQGSEA. The CDR3 has 14 amino acids. The CDR3 loop reads CSVEPDMDDTGYTF. CDR3 sequence (DNA): TGCAGCGTTGAGCCCGACATGGATGATACTGGCTACACCTTC.

The chain has TRBV9 and TRBJ2-1, with TRBD2 matching over 9 bases. The V segment lost 0 bases and the J segment 13 bases; nucleotides outside the gene matches: 11. The CDR3 runs 15 residues. Germline V lookup: CDR1 SGDLS, CDR2 YYNGEE. The CDR3, as DNA: TGTGCCAGCAGCGTAGGATCCAGCGGGGGGACCAATCAGTTCTTC. This encodes CASSVGSSGGTNQFF.

The chain recombines TRBV6-5 with TRBJ2-6; 8 nucleotides match TRBD1. Trimming at V came to 5 bases and at J to 4 bases, leaving 4 bases not matched to a gene. CDR3 length: 15 amino acids. Looked up from germline, CDR1 is MNHEY and CDR2 is SVGAGI. DNA of the CDR3: TGTGCCAGCAGTCAGGGGGCGACAGGGGCCAACGTCCTGACTTTC. This sequence encodes CASSQGATGANVLTF.

V usage is TRBV25-1 and J usage is TRBJ1-5; D is unresolved. Germline values: CDR1 MGHDK, CDR2 SYGVNS. V lost 4 bases to trimming and J lost 2 bases, with 6 bases between them. The CDR3 is 13 amino acids. The CDR3, as DNA: TGTGCCAGCAGTGGGCAGGGCAATCAGCCCCAGCATTTT. This translates into CASSGQGNQPQHF.

V usage is TRBV12-5 and J usage is TRBJ2-1, with D maybe TRBD2 (5 bases). The germline gives CDR1 LGHNT, CDR2 FRNRAP. The CDR3 has 14 amino acids. Trimming cost V 1 base and J 8 bases, with 12 bases left between them. The CDR3 coding sequence is TGTGCTAGTGGTTTGGCCGGGGTTTTTGATGAGCAGTTCTTC. It encodes CASGLAGVFDEQFF. The whole variable domain, filled in from reference TRBV12-5 and TRBJ2-1, reads DARVTQTPRHKVTEMGQEVTMRCQPILGHNTVFWYRQTMMQGLELLAYFRNRAPLDDSGMPKDRFSAEMPDATLATLKIQPSEPRDSAVYFCASGLAGVFDEQFFGPGTRLTVL.

The table lists this clone with a count of one. This sequence joins TRBV27 and TRBJ1-5; 8 bases map to TRBD1. With V trimmed by 9 bases and J by 0 bases, 13 bases remained unmatched. The CDR3 contains 17 residues. The V gene's germline CDR1 is MNHEY and CDR2 SMNVEV (reference sequence). CDR3 sequence (DNA): TGTGCCAGTCAAGCCGGGACAGGCGTCTATAGCAATCAGCCCCAGCATTTT. Residues: CASQAGTGVYSNQPQHF.